The 24 T cell receptor beta chains below all came from one sample that was sequenced in a study of regulatory T cells in long-lasting Graves disease. Time point: newly diagnosed GD, antithyroid drugs for less than 3 months. Researchers made the TCR library from RNA that was extracted from PBMCs. Construction of the TCR beta libraries employed iRepertoire HTBI primers in conjunction with Arm-PCR of CDR3 regions. TCRdb itself ran the multiplex PCR reads through MiXCR, one entry per CDR3 protein. The sample has about 460,000 distinct CDR3 sequences; about 14% are singletons. The same specimen was also included in a second study, on T cells in Graves' hyperthyroidism and ophthalmopathy.

This material consisted of peripheral blood mononuclear cells (PBMCs), taken at new diagnosis, from a patient treated with antithyroid drugs. All receptors derive from a woman aged 50 to 65 with Graves disease.

A few counts support this clonotype. The chain combines TRBV15 with TRBJ2-5; either TRBD1 or TRBD2 may supply D (5 bases each). V was cut by 0 bases and J by 1 base, with 9 bases left in between. The germline CDR1 and CDR2 sequences are LNHNV and YYDKDF (reference sequence). This CDR3 is 15 amino acids long. CDR3 DNA: TGTGCCACCAGCAGAGATCGAGGGGTCCAAGAGACCCAGTACTTC. Protein product: CATSRDRGVQETQYF.

The chain employs TRBV7-3 and TRBJ2-5, with D tentatively TRBD2 (6 bases). CDR1 is SGHTA, CDR2 FQGTGA, per germline. CDR3 size: 14 residues. V lost 3 bases and J 4 bases, leaving 12 bases between the germline ends. CDR3 residues: CASSFPGAGETQYF. In DNA, the CDR3 is TGTGCCAGCAGCTTTCCGGGAGCAGGAGAGACCCAGTACTTC.

In its sample, this clonotype was seen many times. The chain is built from TRBV20-1 and TRBJ2-7, with D perhaps matching TRBD1 (7 bases). The CDR3 consists of 14 residues. CDR1 is DFQATT and CDR2 is SNEGSKA in the germline V gene (reference sequence). The germline V and J ends were trimmed by 5 bases and 10 bases, with 24 bases remaining between them. In DNA, the CDR3 is TGCAGTGCTCCCCAGATAGGGGGCGGGGACTCACAGTACTTC. Translating gives CSAPQIGGGDSQYF.

Many counts were recorded for this clonotype. The CDR3: CALRQTGDNIQYF. The CDR3 DNA reads TGTGCCTTACGTCAAACAGGGGACAACATTCAGTACTTC. The V and J genes are TRBV30 and TRBJ2-4; 7 bases line up with TRBD1. The V gene's germline CDR1 is GTSNPN and CDR2 SVGIG (reference sequence). The V segment lost 7 bases and the J segment 7 bases; nucleotides outside the gene matches: 10. This CDR3 spans 13 amino acids. Full variable domain (rest looked up from reference TRBV30 and TRBJ2-4): SQTIHQWPATLVQPVGSPLSLECTVEGTSNPNLYWYRQAAGRGLQLLFYSVGIGQISSEVPQNLSASRPQDRQFILSSKKLLLSDSGFYLCALRQTGDNIQYFGAGTRLSVL.

The CDR3 coding sequence is TGTGCCAGCTCACCTCGCGGGAATACCAAAGAGACCCAGTACTTC. Its translation: CASSPRGNTKETQYF. This sequence joins TRBV18 and TRBJ2-5; tentative D call: TRBD2 (6 bases). With 3 bases removed from V and 3 bases from J, the gap between germline ends came to 14 bases. This CDR3 is built from 15 residues. From germline, CDR1 is KGHSH and CDR2 LQKENI.

This clonotype was counted a single time. The chain recombines TRBV20-1 with TRBJ2-7; 8 bases line up with TRBD2. Germline lookup yields CDR1 DFQATT and CDR2 SNEGSKA (reference sequence). Losses at the gene ends were 5 bases for V and 7 bases for J; bases not matched to a gene: 10. This CDR3 has 13 residues. In DNA form, the CDR3 reads TGCAGTGCTTTACGGGAGGGCCCGTTTGAGCAGTACTTC. Translated, it gives CSALREGPFEQYF.

This clonotype was counted many times. The gene calls are TRBV28 and TRBJ1-1, with TRBD1 matching 7 bases. CDR3 length: 15 residues. The germline V gene has CDR1 MDHEN and CDR2 SYDVKM. V was clipped by 3 bases and J by 0 bases; unmatched bases: 4. CDR3 in amino acids: CASSFWTGLNTEAFF. The CDR3 coding sequence is TGTGCCAGCAGTTTCTGGACAGGCCTGAACACTGAAGCTTTCTTT.

V and J are TRBV9 and TRBJ2-7; the D is unclear. CDR3 length equals 13 residues. The germline V gene has CDR1 SGDLS and CDR2 YYNGEE. Trimming removed 4 bases from V and 4 bases from J, with 12 bases in between. The CDR3 is CASSPRNAYEQYF. The CDR3 region has the DNA TGTGCCAGCAGCCCCCGAAACGCTTACGAGCAGTACTTC.

This clonotype was observed at least ten times. The genes are TRBV5-1 and TRBJ2-3; 9 positions match TRBD2. CDR1 and CDR2 from the germline V gene are SGHRS and YFSETQ. This CDR3 has 15 residues. With 0 bases clipped from V and 4 bases from J, the junction kept 3 bases outside the gene matches. The CDR3 DNA is TGCGCCAGCAGCTTGGTACTAGCGGGCTCAGATACGCAGTATTTT. Encoded protein: CASSLVLAGSDTQYF.

This clonotype came up a few times. The CDR3 DNA reads TGTGCCAGCAGTTACTCGGGGGCGACTCGGGCCCAGTACTTC. This sequence encodes CASSYSGATRAQYF. The V and J genes are TRBV6-2 or TRBV6-3 and TRBJ2-5, with D possibly being TRBD1 (6 bases). This CDR3 spans 14 amino acids. The V end lost 0 bases, the J end lost 9 bases, and 14 bases lay between the germline ends. Germline V lookup: CDR1 MNHEY, CDR2 SVGEGT.

A few counts support this clonotype. The chain recombines TRBV3-1 with TRBJ2-3; 10 nucleotides match TRBD2. The CDR3 loop spans 15 amino acids. Germline CDR1 is LGHDT and CDR2 is YNNKEL (reference sequence). V dropped 3 bases and J dropped 5; count of bases not matched to a gene: 5. CDR3 DNA sequence: TGTGCCAGCAGCCACCCGAGCGGGAGGGTAGATACGCAGTATTTT. Amino acids: CASSHPSGRVDTQYF.

The chain combines TRBV19 with TRBJ2-2, with 13 nucleotides matching TRBD2. The germline gives CDR1 LNHDA, CDR2 SQIVND (reference sequence). This CDR3 has 16 amino acids. J was trimmed by 9 bases and V by 7 bases; bases with no gene match: 11. The CDR3 region is CASTRTSGRGGRELFF. CDR3 sequence (DNA): TGTGCCAGTACTAGGACTAGCGGGAGAGGAGGCCGGGAGCTGTTTTTT.

The chain carries TRBV20-1 and TRBJ1-5, with D possibly being TRBD1 (6 bases). Trimming stripped 4 bases from V and 1 base from J, with 20 bases between. CDR3 length: 17 amino acids. Germline-derived CDR1 and CDR2 are DFQATT and SNEGSKA (reference sequence). CDR3 in DNA: TGCAGTGCTAAATACTACAGGGAAATAGGAAGCAATCAGCCCCAGCATTTT. Translation gives CSAKYYREIGSNQPQHF.

This clonotype was seen at least ten times. Mismatch with germline at one junction end may stem from a read error. This chain links TRBV7-9 with TRBJ2-3; TRBD2 matches at 10 bases. Germline lookup yields CDR1 SEHNR and CDR2 FQNEAQ (reference sequence). The CDR3 length is 13 residues. Here the CDR3 DNA reads TGTGCCAGCAGCCTAGCGGGAGCGGATACGCAGTATTTT. Protein product: CASSLAGADTQYF.

For this clonotype: A much larger clone is a single base away; this may be a read error. No conserved phenylalanine or tryptophan is present at the end of the CDR3, so a read error is the likely explanation. The chain has TRBV10-3 and TRBJ2-1, with TRBD2 matching 10 bases. Germline trimming cut 4 bases from V and 2 bases from J; bases unmatched to any gene: 11. Germline lookup yields CDR1 ENHRY and CDR2 SYGVKD. The CDR3 loop spans 18 amino acids. DNA of the CDR3: TGTGCCATCAGTGGAGAGGTAGCGGGAGGCCACACCTACAATGAGCAGTTCTAC. Amino acid sequence: CAISGEVAGGHTYNEQFY.

In this sample, this clonotype turned up many times. The chain employs TRBV28 and TRBJ1-3, with no clear D. Germline lookup yields CDR1 MDHEN and CDR2 SYDVKM. Trimming removed 10 bases from V and 0 bases from J, with 19 bases in between. This CDR3 contains 16 residues. The CDR3 here is CATSEVRKSSGNTIYF. In DNA, the CDR3 is TGTGCCACCTCCGAAGTCAGAAAGAGCTCTGGAAACACCATATATTTT. The entire variable domain, with the rest obtained from reference TRBV28 and TRBJ1-3, is as follows: DVKVTQSSRYLVKRTGEKVFLECVQDMDHENMFWYRQDPGLGLRLIYFSYDVKMKEKGDIPEGYSVSREKKERFSLILESASTNQTSMYLCATSEVRKSSGNTIYFGEGSWLTVV.

This clonotype was picked up a small number of times. The chain links TRBV2 to TRBJ1-1, with D unresolved. Germline V CDR1 and CDR2: SNHLY, FYNNEI. With 7 bases removed from V and 5 bases from J, the gap between germline ends came to 17 bases. This CDR3 is 14 amino acids long. CDR3 loop: CASKARNLGTEAFF. The CDR3 DNA reads as TGTGCCAGCAAGGCGCGGAACCTCGGGACTGAAGCTTTCTTT.

For this clonotype: This is likely an artifact of a read error, given a far larger clone one base away. The chain couples TRBV2 to TRBJ2-1; 8 bases match TRBD2. V trimming: 3 bases; J trimming: 10 bases; junction bases outside the gene matches: 11. Germline V gene sequence: CDR1 SNHLY, CDR2 FYNNEI. This CDR3 has 15 amino acids. The CDR3 bases are TGTGCCAGCAGTGACTGGCGGGCGGGGGGCTACGAGCAGTTCTTC. It yields the protein CASSDWRAGGYEQFF. Full variable domain (missing parts from reference TRBV2 and TRBJ2-1): EPEVTQTPSHQVTQMGQEVILRCVPISNHLYFYWYRQILGQKVEFLVSFYNNEISEKSEIFDDQFSVERPDGSNFTLKIRSTKLEDSAMYFCASSDWRAGGYEQFFGPGTRLTVL.

This clonotype was observed a handful of times. Germline is not matched at one junction end, which may reflect a read error. J is TRBJ2-3 and V is TRBV11-2, with 8 positions matching TRBD2. CDR1 is SGHAT and CDR2 is FQNNGV in the germline V gene. The CDR3 sequence is 18 residues long. The CDR3 coding sequence is TGTGCCAGCAGCCTAGAGGCCTTGGGTGCTAGCGGGACAGATACGCAGTATTTT. It yields the protein CASSLEALGASGTDTQYF. The full variable domain, completed using reference TRBV11-2 and TRBJ2-3, is EAGVAQSPRYKIIEKRQSVAFWCNPISGHATLYWYQQILGQGPKLLIQFQNNGVVDDSQLPKDRFSAERLKGVDSTLKIQPAKLEDSAVYLCASSLEALGASGTDTQYFGPGTRLTVL.

This clonotype was seen ten or more times. The chain couples TRBV9 to TRBJ2-1; D possibly corresponds to TRBD2 (6 bases). Deletions cut 3 bases from V and 0 bases from J, with 10 bases between. Germline V gives CDR1 SGDLS, CDR2 YYNGEE. This CDR3 contains 15 residues. The CDR3 sequence is CASSARDSSYNEQFF. CDR3 DNA sequence: TGTGCCAGCAGCGCAAGGGACTCCTCCTACAATGAGCAGTTCTTC.

This clonotype was detected a few times. V usage is TRBV9 and J usage is TRBJ2-7; TRBD2 matches at 9 bases. V trimming: 3 bases; J trimming: 0 bases; junction bases outside the gene matches: 4. The CDR3 runs to 15 residues. Germline V gives CDR1 SGDLS, CDR2 YYNGEE. DNA for the CDR3: TGTGCCAGCAGCGCCCTAGCGGGGACCTCCTACGAGCAGTACTTC. As protein: CASSALAGTSYEQYF.

The V and J genes are TRBV6-8 and TRBJ1-1; a possible D gene is TRBD1 (5 bases). This CDR3 has 15 amino acids. Germline V CDR1 and CDR2: MNHGY, SAAAGT. Deletions cut 3 bases from V and 6 bases from J, with 17 bases between. The CDR3 here is CASSYTGEGRAEAFF. CDR3 coding DNA: TGTGCCAGCAGTTATACGGGGGAGGGTCGCGCTGAAGCTTTCTTT.

This clonotype was seen more than once but under ten times. The chain combines TRBV6-1 with TRBJ2-1, with D possibly being TRBD1 or TRBD2 (5 bases each). The CDR3 totals 15 residues. The V end was cut by 6 bases, the J end by 0 bases, with 12 bases between. The germline gives CDR1 MNHNS, CDR2 SASEGT. The DNA for the CDR3 is TGTGCCAGCAGGTCCACTAGGGGCTCCTACAATGAGCAGTTCTTC. This encodes CASRSTRGSYNEQFF.

The chain couples TRBV19 to TRBJ2-2; 14 bases are a match to TRBD2. There are 16 residues in the CDR3. The germline V gene encodes CDR1 LNHDA and CDR2 SQIVND (reference sequence). J gave up 3 bases and V 6 bases, and 3 bases lay outside the gene matches. The CDR3 spells CASRTSGRAHTGELFF. The CDR3 DNA is TGTGCCAGTAGGACTAGCGGGAGGGCCCACACCGGGGAGCTGTTTTTT.